The 2 T cell receptor beta chains below all came from one sample that was sequenced in a study of blood T cell repertoires in COVID-19. The method was immunoSEQ multiplex PCR; TCRdb's version includes in-frame clones alone and lacks a portion of them. Of 310,000 or so clones listed, approximately 83% are singletons. The specimen sequenced was peripheral blood. The receptors shown here come from a woman in her thirties who had recovered from COVID-19.

CDR3 protein: CASSPPQRGSPLHF. CDR3 in DNA: TGTGCCAGCAGTCCCCCCCAGCGGGGATCACCCCTCCACTTT. The chain has TRBV2 and TRBJ1-6, with unresolved D. V was trimmed by 5 bases and J by 10 bases, leaving 15 bases between them. Germline lookup yields CDR1 SNHLY and CDR2 FYNNEI. The CDR3 length is 14 residues.

The rearrangement uses TRBV28 and TRBJ1-3, with D perhaps matching TRBD1 (5 bases). CDR1 is MDHEN, CDR2 SYDVKM, per germline. V lost 5 bases and J 0 bases, leaving 17 bases between the germline ends. The CDR3 is 17 residues long. In nucleotides, the CDR3 is TGTGCCAGCAGTCGTCCGGGACTGACACACTCTGGAAACACCATATATTTT. Translating gives CASSRPGLTHSGNTIYF.